The clone carrying this TCR beta chain appeared once. This sample is part of a study of Ad26.COV2.S vaccination and SARS-CoV-2 variants. Looking at the study overall: Intramuscularly, Ad26.COV2.S was given either once or twice, 56 days apart.

The CDR3 contains 15 residues. Germline assignment: CDR1 MDHEN and CDR2 SYDVKM. Trimming shortened V by 4 bases and J by 2 bases, and 12 bases separated the two germline ends. Profiled with immunoSEQ multiplex PCR; TCRdb holds only in-frame clones, not every one. This sample has about 350,000 clones; around 88% occur once, and the top ten carry roughly 5%. Treatment defined: roughly 18 received Ad26.COV2.S at low or high dose, single or two shots; about 5 received placebo; per-sample allocation not given. Following the first vaccine or placebo injection, samples were taken on day 63. The sequences come from peripheral blood, collected in a trial of Ad26.COV2.S vaccine versus placebo. V and J are TRBV28 and TRBJ1-5, with D unresolved. This TCR derives from a person between 18 and 59 years old who received the Ad26.COV2.S COVID-19 vaccine or a placebo. CDR3: CASSSRVRRNQPQHF. The CDR3 DNA sequence: TGTGCCAGCAGTTCAAGGGTAAGGCGCAATCAGCCCCAGCATTTT.